Presented here are 30 T cell receptor beta chains from one specimen sequenced in a study of cytomegalovirus exposure and HLA in healthy donors. The method was immunoSEQ multiplex PCR; TCRdb's version includes in-frame clones alone and lacks a portion of them. Among about 160,000 clones listed, less than 90% were seen once. Sequencing was carried out using PBMCs. The source is a woman aged 18-35 years in good health and CMV-seronegative.

CDR3 in DNA: TGTGCCAGCAGTTCCGTCTACGAGCAGTACTTC. Translated: CASSSVYEQYF. The chain recombines TRBV7-9 with TRBJ2-7; D unresolved. The CDR3 consists of 11 residues. Germline CDR1 and CDR2: SEHNR and FQNEAQ (reference sequence). V shed 6 bases and J shed 3 bases, with 6 bases lying between them.

This clone was counted once. This chain joins TRBV4-1 and TRBJ1-5; TRBD1 agrees at 7 bases. The length of the CDR3 is 14 residues. CDR1 and CDR2 (germline): MGHRA, YSYEKL. V shed 3 bases, J shed 3 bases, and the junction held 2 bases outside the gene matches. The CDR3 reads CASSQTGINQPQHF. The DNA of the CDR3 is TGCGCCAGCAGCCAGACAGGGATCAATCAGCCCCAGCATTTT.

The chain joins TRBV27 to TRBJ2-3, with D perhaps matching TRBD2 (6 bases). Trimming stripped 5 bases from V and 0 bases from J, with 15 bases between. CDR1 is MNHEY, CDR2 SMNVEV, per germline (reference sequence). The CDR3 has 16 residues. Here the CDR3 reads CASSPLTSGSTDTQYF. The CDR3 coding sequence is TGTGCCAGCAGTCCCCTGACCAGCGGGAGCACAGATACGCAGTATTTT.

Worth noting for this clone: The same CDR3 arises from other DNA sequences in this sample as well. The chain has TRBV2 and TRBJ1-2; 7 bases line up with TRBD1. CDR1 is SNHLY, CDR2 FYNNEI, per germline. V shed 5 bases and J 8 bases; nucleotides not matched to a gene: 8. This CDR3 region has 13 residues. The CDR3 protein is CASSTRTGGGYTF. The CDR3, as DNA: TGTGCCAGCAGTACTAGGACAGGAGGAGGCTACACCTTC. The full variable domain, rest sourced from reference TRBV2 and TRBJ1-2, is EPEVTQTPSHQVTQMGQEVILRCVPISNHLYFYWYRQILGQKVEFLVSFYNNEISEKSEIFDDQFSVERPDGSNFTLKIRSTKLEDSAMYFCASSTRTGGGYTFGSGTRLTVV.

V usage is TRBV5-1 and J usage is TRBJ1-5, with TRBD1 matching over 9 bases. Germline values: CDR1 SGHRS, CDR2 YFSETQ. Trimming cost V 3 bases and J 7 bases; bases outside gene matches: 8. This CDR3 has 15 amino acids. The CDR3, as DNA: TGCGCCAGCAGCTCCCGGACAGGGGAAGAGCAGCCCCAGCATTTT. Its translation is CASSSRTGEEQPQHF.

CDR3: CAWSRGQGFTEAFF. The CDR3 nucleotides are TGTGCCTGGAGTAGGGGACAGGGGTTTACTGAAGCTTTCTTT. The chain couples TRBV30 to TRBJ1-1, with 10 nucleotides matching TRBD1. This CDR3 has 14 residues. Trimming at V came to 2 bases and at J to 5 bases, leaving 5 bases not matched to a gene. CDR1 and CDR2 (germline): GTSNPN, SVGIG (reference sequence).

The gene calls are TRBV5-1 and TRBJ2-5, with 7 bases that match TRBD1. Trimming removed 3 bases from V and 1 base from J; junction bases left unmatched: 3. The CDR3 runs 14 residues. Looked up from germline, CDR1 is SGHRS and CDR2 is YFSETQ. CDR3 nucleotides: TGCGCCAGCAGCTCGACAGGGTTCCAAGAGACCCAGTACTTC. Translation gives CASSSTGFQETQYF.

The gene calls are TRBV6-1 and TRBJ1-2; TRBD1 matches at 9 bases. CDR1 is MNHNS, CDR2 SASEGT, per germline. CDR3 size: 14 residues. The V and J ends lost 7 bases and 2 bases, in that order; junction bases with no gene match: 5. CDR3 in amino acids: CASNRQGGNYGYTF. In nucleotides, the CDR3 is TGTGCCAGCAATCGACAGGGGGGCAACTATGGCTACACCTTC.

The V call is TRBV4-2, the J call TRBJ1-4; possibly TRBD1 for D (6 bases). The germline V gene encodes CDR1 LGHNA and CDR2 YNFKEQ. The CDR3 length is 15 residues. With 1 base removed from V and 8 bases from J, the gap between germline ends came to 14 bases. This CDR3 is CASSQGTAQGEKLFF. The DNA for the CDR3 is TGTGCCAGCAGCCAAGGGACAGCTCAAGGGGAAAAACTGTTTTTT.

The chain's CDR3 is CASSPSYSQETQYF. The DNA for the CDR3 is TGTGCCAGCAGCCCAAGCTATTCCCAAGAGACCCAGTACTTC. J is TRBJ2-5 and V is TRBV11-2, with D unresolved. The CDR3 contains 14 residues. V was trimmed by 5 bases and J by 1 base, leaving 11 bases between them. The germline CDR1 and CDR2 sequences are SGHAT and FQNNGV.

The rearrangement uses TRBV9 and TRBJ1-3; no firm D call. This CDR3 has 15 residues. Germline CDR1 reads SGDLS; CDR2 reads YYNGEE. V lost 0 bases to trimming and J lost 2 bases, with 9 bases between them. The CDR3 DNA follows: TGTGCCAGCAGCGTAGGAGGGCGGGCTGGAAACACCATATATTTT. This sequence encodes CASSVGGRAGNTIYF. The full variable domain, rest sourced from reference TRBV9 and TRBJ1-3, is DSGVTQTPKHLITATGQRVTLRCSPRSGDLSVYWYQQSLDQGLQFLIQYYNGEERAKGNILERFSAQQFPDLHSELNLSSLELGDSALYFCASSVGGRAGNTIYFGEGSWLTVV.

The J gene is TRBJ2-7, the V gene TRBV4-1; 9 nucleotides agree with TRBD1. This CDR3 contains 13 residues. Germline V lookup: CDR1 MGHRA, CDR2 YSYEKL. With V trimmed by 4 bases and J by 2 bases, 0 bases remained unmatched. The CDR3: CASSRQGAYEQYF. The CDR3, as DNA: TGCGCCAGCAGCCGACAGGGGGCCTACGAGCAGTACTTC.

This chain joins TRBV5-1 and TRBJ1-2; 11 bases map to TRBD1. The CDR3 has 15 amino acids. With V trimmed by 4 bases and J by 8 bases, 10 bases remained unmatched. Germline CDR1 is SGHRS and CDR2 is YFSETQ. The CDR3 coding sequence is TGCGCCAGCAGCCCAGGACAGGGGGCGCGGTGGGGCTACACCTTC. Encoded protein: CASSPGQGARWGYTF.

The V gene is TRBV7-6, the J gene TRBJ1-1; D remains unclear. Trimming took off 1 base at V and 1 base at J, with 10 bases between the two ends. This CDR3 is built from 15 residues. The germline gives CDR1 SGHVS, CDR2 FNYEAQ. The CDR3: CASSLEAGRNTEAFF. The CDR3 DNA reads TGTGCCAGCAGCTTAGAGGCAGGAAGGAACACTGAAGCTTTCTTT.

The V gene is TRBV6-4, the J gene TRBJ1-1; 8 bases agree with TRBD1. This CDR3 has 16 residues. With V trimmed by 5 bases and J by 0 bases, 8 bases remained unmatched. Germline values: CDR1 MRHNA, CDR2 SNTAGT. CDR3 nucleotide sequence: TGTGCCAGCAGTTCCACCTACAGGGGGATGAACACTGAAGCTTTCTTT. Its translation: CASSSTYRGMNTEAFF.

V and J are TRBV29-1 and TRBJ1-1; TRBD1 might be the D (6 bases). Trimming stripped 6 bases from V and 5 bases from J, with 10 bases between. Germline CDR1 and CDR2: SQVTM and ANQGSEA. This CDR3 is 11 amino acids long. The CDR3 here is CSVDTGTEAFF. The CDR3 region has the DNA TGCAGCGTGGATACAGGGACTGAAGCTTTCTTT.

A note on this clone: At one end, the junction sequence differs from germline, possibly due to a read error. This chain links TRBV10-2 with TRBJ2-7; D possibly matches TRBD1 or TRBD2 (5 bases each). This CDR3 region has 11 residues. Germline CDR1 is WSHSY and CDR2 is SAAADI. The CDR3 DNA follows: TGCACCAGCGGCAGGGCTTACGAGCAGTACTTC. Translated, it gives CTSGRAYEQYF.

The CDR3 sequence: CASSPKTGESYNEQFF. The DNA for the CDR3 is TGCGCCAGCAGCCCGAAGACAGGAGAGTCCTACAATGAGCAGTTCTTC. V gene TRBV4-1 combines with J gene TRBJ2-1; the D gene is possibly TRBD1 (6 bases). This CDR3 has 16 residues. CDR1 and CDR2 from the germline V gene are MGHRA and YSYEKL. Trimming cost V 4 bases and J 1 base, with 14 bases left between them.

This chain uses TRBV9 with TRBJ2-2, with D perhaps TRBD1 (6 bases). This CDR3 is 15 amino acids long. V was cut by 7 bases and J by 2 bases, with 15 bases left in between. Germline V CDR1 and CDR2: SGDLS, YYNGEE. The CDR3, as DNA: TGTGCCAGCGGAAGAACGGGACAAAACACCGGGGAGCTGTTTTTT. It yields the protein CASGRTGQNTGELFF.

The chain links TRBV7-9 to TRBJ2-4, with 9 bases identical to TRBD1. The V gene's germline CDR1 is SEHNR and CDR2 FQNEAQ (reference sequence). CDR3 length equals 14 residues. The J segment lost 6 bases and the V segment lost 4 bases, leaving 4 bases of the junction unmatched. For the CDR3, the DNA is TGTGCCAGCAGCTGGGGACAGGGCGGAAACATTCAGTACTTC. Amino acids: CASSWGQGGNIQYF.

V and J are TRBV4-3 and TRBJ2-2; no clear D. This CDR3 has 13 residues. Germline loops: CDR1 LGHNA, CDR2 YSLEER. Deletions cut 1 base from V and 5 bases from J, with 5 bases between. The CDR3 DNA follows: TGCGCCAGCAGCCAAGGTCTGACCGGGGAGCTGTTTTTT. Residues: CASSQGLTGELFF.

This chain uses TRBV30 with TRBJ1-1, with D perhaps TRBD1 (6 bases). The germline gives CDR1 GTSNPN, CDR2 SVGIG (reference sequence). The CDR3 totals 11 residues. Trimming stripped 7 bases from V and 1 base from J, with 7 bases between. The CDR3 loop is CALGGNTEAFF. CDR3 bases: TGTGCCTTAGGGGGGAACACTGAAGCTTTCTTT.

The chain is built from TRBV29-1 and TRBJ2-7; D is uncertain. Trimming took 4 bases from V and 3 from J, leaving 10 bases between them. Germline V gene data show CDR1 as SQVTM and CDR2 as ANQGSEA. The CDR3 is made up of 12 amino acids. The CDR3 spells CSVVLESYEQYF. The CDR3 bases are TGCAGCGTTGTTCTAGAGAGCTACGAGCAGTACTTC.

V and J are TRBV23-1 and TRBJ2-4; D possibly corresponds to TRBD2 (6 bases). TRBV23-1 is flagged as an ORF with uncertain function. The CDR3 is made up of 13 amino acids. The germline V and J ends were trimmed by 7 bases and 3 bases, with 10 bases remaining between them. The CDR3 DNA is TGCGCCAGCATCCCCGGGGGCAAAAACATTCAGTACTTC. It translates to CASIPGGKNIQYF.

The chain joins TRBV15 to TRBJ1-4; 8 bases are a match to TRBD1. Trimming took 0 bases from V and 3 from J; bases not matched to a gene: 15. The CDR3 covers 20 residues. Germline V gene data show CDR1 as LNHNV and CDR2 as YYDKDF (reference sequence). The CDR3 protein is CATSRDWGKVTGGANEKLFF. DNA of the CDR3: TGTGCCACCAGCAGAGATTGGGGCAAAGTAACAGGGGGAGCTAATGAAAAACTGTTTTTT.

The chain has TRBV5-6 and TRBJ1-2, with 9 bases fitting TRBD1. V shed 2 bases, J shed 1 base, and the junction held 9 bases outside the gene matches. CDR3 size: 17 residues. The germline V gene encodes CDR1 SGHDT and CDR2 YYEEEE. The CDR3 coding sequence is TGTGCCAGCAGCTTCCGGGACAGGGCGAATCTTAACTATGGCTACACCTTC. Translation: CASSFRDRANLNYGYTF.

The V call is TRBV7-8, the J call TRBJ2-1, with D unresolved. V lost 0 bases and J 10 bases, leaving 4 bases between the germline ends. The CDR3 contains 11 residues. Germline V lookup: CDR1 SGHVS, CDR2 FQNEAQ. CDR3: CASSLAEEQFF. The CDR3, as DNA: TGTGCCAGCAGCTTAGCGGAGGAGCAGTTCTTC.

As for this clone: This clone may be a read error of a much larger clone one base away. V is TRBV7-8 and J is TRBJ1-1, with a weak D call TRBD1 (6 bases). CDR1 is SGHVS, CDR2 FQNEAQ, per germline. The CDR3 sequence is 12 residues long. V lost 6 bases to trimming and J lost 4 bases, with 9 bases between them. The CDR3 sequence: CASSTGLTEAFF. CDR3 sequence (DNA): TGTGCCAGCAGTACAGGGCTCACTGAAGCTTTCTTT.

The chain is built from TRBV2 and TRBJ2-7, with a possible D match to TRBD1 (6 bases). The length of the CDR3 is 14 residues. Germline V gene data show CDR1 as SNHLY and CDR2 as FYNNEI. V lost 8 bases to trimming and J lost 0 bases, with 14 bases between them. CDR3: CASRAGVSSYEQYF. The CDR3 DNA is TGTGCCAGCCGGGCAGGGGTCTCCTCCTACGAGCAGTACTTC. Full variable domain (remainder filled in from reference TRBV2 and TRBJ2-7): EPEVTQTPSHQVTQMGQEVILRCVPISNHLYFYWYRQILGQKVEFLVSFYNNEISEKSEIFDDQFSVERPDGSNFTLKIRSTKLEDSAMYFCASRAGVSSYEQYFGPGTRLTVT.

The chain has TRBV21-1 and TRBJ1-2. TRBV21-1 is recorded as a pseudogene. The CDR3 is made up of 15 amino acids. CDR3 residues: CASSPLGLSRYGYTF. The CDR3, as DNA: TGTGCCAGCAGCCCTCTAGGACTATCCCGCTATGGCTACACCTTC.